The sequence of this TCR beta chain was determined in a study of post-analysis software for immune sequencing data. Across the study: Some patients lacked subtype; others had relapsing-remitting, secondary progressive or progressive-relapsing disease. Study-wide findings and caveats: Pronounced co-clustering by F measure was evident among identically batched samples. Four or five TRBV segments, TRBV5-6, TRBV5-1 and TRBV20-1 among them, were found more frequent in patients than controls.

V shed 0 bases and J shed 0 bases, with 18 bases lying between them. Germline loops: CDR1 LGHNA, CDR2 YNFKEQ. The CDR3 runs to 19 residues. This clonotype turned up a few times. Its antigen is currently unknown. Tagging with unique molecular identifiers was a feature of the TCR beta cDNA libraries. Between about 0.9 and 11 million T cells gave rise to around 500,000 cDNA molecules. Using its own MiXCR run on the PCR reads, TCRdb lists one record per CDR3 protein. Found here are about 400,000 distinct CDR3 sequences, less than 40% of them singletons; the top ten hold over 10%. The sequence was collected from a girl aged 5-17 years with multiple sclerosis. The rearrangement joins TRBV4-2 to TRBJ2-1, with D hard to call. The sequenced sample consisted of blood. For the CDR3, the DNA is TGTGCCAGCAGCCAAGATGAGGTGGCGCGGAGCGACTCCTACAATGAGCAGTTCTTC. Protein product: CASSQDEVARSDSYNEQFF.